This T cell receptor (beta chain) was obtained from a study of PD-L1 blockade in urothelial cancer. Study information: Each participant's history included 0 to 3 prior chemotherapy regimens.

Germline-derived CDR1 and CDR2 are SQVTM and ANQGSEA. With 7 bases clipped from V and 4 bases from J, the junction kept 9 bases outside the gene matches. The CDR3 sequence is 14 residues long. The repertoire was sequenced with immunoSEQ multiplex PCR; TCRdb's copy has only in-frame clones and lacks some. Of tens of thousands of clones in the sample, roughly 86% are singletons; the top ten hold under 4%. This receptor was obtained from a man between 65 and 85 years old with urothelial cancer. The specimen comprised PBMCs, sampled around atezolizumab (anti-PD-L1) treatment. The gene calls are TRBV29-1 and TRBJ2-2, with 7 bases lining up with TRBD2. The CDR3 DNA sequence: TGCAGCGCCCGACCGGGAGGTGGCACCGGGGAGCTGTTTTTT. This gives the protein CSARPGGGTGELFF.